The rows below give T cell receptor beta chains drawn from one sample of a study of T cell responses to AZD1222 COVID-19 vaccine. Repertoires were generated with immunoSEQ multiplex PCR, while TCRdb's copy carries only in-frame clones and drops some. Of about 140,000 clones in the sample, roughly nine tenths are singletons; the top ten hold roughly 3.9%. Material: peripheral blood, obtained 28 days after the second AZD1222 dose. The receptors originated from an adult who received the AZD1222 COVID-19 vaccine. Each CDR3 is given with its conserved first and last residue. A D gene is named only where the DNA matches it firmly. A row's size may be missing; if present it is once, few, many or a size class.

d_gene: NA; abundance: NA; j_gene: TRBJ2-3; v_gene: TRBV10-3; CDR3nt: TGTGCCATCAGTGAATGGGGGGCTCTAGATACGCAGTATTTT; CDR3aa: CAISEWGALDTQYF
d_gene: NA; abundance: NA; j_gene: TRBJ1-2; v_gene: TRBV19; CDR3nt: TGTGCCACCATCCCCCCAGGATCCTATGGCTACACCTTC; CDR3aa: CATIPPGSYGYTF
d_gene: NA; abundance: NA; j_gene: TRBJ1-3; v_gene: TRBV19; CDR3nt: TGTGCCAGTAGTCCACTTTCTGGAAACACCATATATTTT; CDR3aa: CASSPLSGNTIYF
d_gene: NA; abundance: once; j_gene: TRBJ2-1; v_gene: TRBV5-1; CDR3nt: TGCGCCAGCAGCACTCCTAGGTTAGCGGTCAGCTCCTACAATGAGCAGTTCTTC; CDR3aa: CASSTPRLAVSSYNEQFF
d_gene: TRBD2; abundance: NA; j_gene: TRBJ2-1; v_gene: TRBV6-5; CDR3nt: TGTGCCAGCAGGATAGCGGGGGACTACAATGAGCAGTTCTTC; CDR3aa: CASRIAGDYNEQFF
d_gene: TRBD2; abundance: once; j_gene: TRBJ2-5; v_gene: TRBV19; CDR3nt: TGTGCCAGTAGGAAAGGACTAGCGGGAGGAGAGACCCAGTACTTC; CDR3aa: CASRKGLAGGETQYF
d_gene: NA; abundance: NA; j_gene: TRBJ2-1; v_gene: TRBV29-1; CDR3nt: TGCAGCGTTGATAGTACGGACTCCTACAATGAGCAGTTCTTC; CDR3aa: CSVDSTDSYNEQFF
d_gene: TRBD1; abundance: NA; j_gene: TRBJ1-2; v_gene: TRBV7-2; CDR3nt: TGTGCCAGCCAAATAGGGGGCCGGCAGTATGGCTACACCTTC; CDR3aa: CASQIGGRQYGYTF
d_gene: TRBD1; abundance: NA; j_gene: TRBJ1-5; v_gene: TRBV19; CDR3nt: TGTGCCAGTAGTCCGGGACAGCTAATGGGGTCGCCCCAGCATTTT; CDR3aa: CASSPGQLMGSPQHF
d_gene: TRBD1; abundance: NA; j_gene: TRBJ1-5; v_gene: TRBV6-5; CDR3nt: TGTGCCAGCAGCCGGGGGACAGGTAGCAATCAGCCCCAGCATTTT; CDR3aa: CASSRGTGSNQPQHF
d_gene: TRBD1; abundance: NA; j_gene: TRBJ1-6; v_gene: TRBV2; CDR3nt: TGTGCCAGCAGCGGACAGGGGAGGGATTCACCCCTCCACTTT; CDR3aa: CASSGQGRDSPLHF
d_gene: NA; abundance: NA; j_gene: TRBJ1-3; v_gene: TRBV4-3; CDR3nt: TGCGCCAGCAGCCAAAGCCCCGACCGAGCTGGAAACACCATATATTTT; CDR3aa: CASSQSPDRAGNTIYF
d_gene: NA; abundance: NA; j_gene: TRBJ2-7; v_gene: TRBV11-2; CDR3nt: TGTGCCAGCAGTCTAACCCCCAGGCTGACCTACGAGCAGTACTTC; CDR3aa: CASSLTPRLTYEQYF
d_gene: TRBD1; abundance: NA; j_gene: TRBJ2-7; v_gene: TRBV7-6; CDR3nt: TGTGCCAGCAGCTTAGGCCGGGCAGGGGGCACCAGCTACGAGCAGTACTTC; CDR3aa: CASSLGRAGGTSYEQYF
d_gene: NA; abundance: NA; j_gene: TRBJ2-7; v_gene: TRBV15; CDR3nt: TGTGCCACCAGCAGAGGACTAGGGGGCTACGAGCAGTACTTC; CDR3aa: CATSRGLGGYEQYF
d_gene: NA; abundance: once; j_gene: TRBJ2-7; v_gene: TRBV5-6; CDR3nt: TGTGCCAGCAGCTGGAGCTCCTACGAGCAGTACTTC; CDR3aa: CASSWSSYEQYF
d_gene: TRBD1; abundance: NA; j_gene: TRBJ2-1; v_gene: TRBV6-4; CDR3nt: TGTGCCAGCAGTGAGGACAGGGGAGGTTTCAATGAGCAGTTCTTC; CDR3aa: CASSEDRGGFNEQFF
d_gene: NA; abundance: NA; j_gene: TRBJ1-5; v_gene: TRBV19; CDR3nt: TGTGCCAGTAGTATTGTAGGTCAGCCCCAGCATTTT; CDR3aa: CASSIVGQPQHF
d_gene: NA; abundance: once; j_gene: TRBJ2-4; v_gene: TRBV4-2; CDR3nt: TGTGCCAGCAGCCAAGATCCGGGGAAAAACATTCAGTACTTC; CDR3aa: CASSQDPGKNIQYF
d_gene: NA; abundance: NA; j_gene: TRBJ1-1; v_gene: TRBV5-1; CDR3nt: TGCGCCAGCAGCTTGGTTCCGGGCCTGAACACTGAAGCTTTCTTT; CDR3aa: CASSLVPGLNTEAFF
d_gene: NA; abundance: NA; j_gene: TRBJ1-2; v_gene: TRBV7-2; CDR3nt: TGTGCCAGCAGCCCCGCGGGGGAGTACTATGGCTACACCTTC; CDR3aa: CASSPAGEYYGYTF
d_gene: NA; abundance: NA; j_gene: TRBJ1-4; v_gene: TRBV29-1; CDR3nt: TGCAGCGCCAGGGACGGCAGAACTAATGAAAAACTGTTTTTT; CDR3aa: CSARDGRTNEKLFF
d_gene: TRBD2; abundance: once; j_gene: TRBJ2-3; v_gene: TRBV13; CDR3nt: TGTGCCAGCAGCTTAGGCTTGCGGGAGGGCCCAGATACGCAGTATTTT; CDR3aa: CASSLGLREGPDTQYF
d_gene: TRBD2; abundance: NA; j_gene: TRBJ2-3; v_gene: TRBV9; CDR3nt: TGTGCCAGCAGCATGACGGGGGGGGCAGATACGCAGTATTTT; CDR3aa: CASSMTGGADTQYF
d_gene: NA; abundance: NA; j_gene: TRBJ1-2; v_gene: TRBV28; CDR3nt: TGTGCCAGCAGCACGACCTATGGCTACACCTTC; CDR3aa: CASSTTYGYTF
d_gene: NA; abundance: NA; j_gene: TRBJ2-3; v_gene: TRBV5-4; CDR3nt: TGTGCCAGCAGCTTGGCCAGCACAGATACGCAGTATTTT; CDR3aa: CASSLASTDTQYF
d_gene: TRBD2; abundance: NA; j_gene: TRBJ2-1; v_gene: TRBV7-2; CDR3nt: TGTGCCAGCGGGCCGGGACTAGACAATGAGCAGTTCTTC; CDR3aa: CASGPGLDNEQFF
d_gene: NA; abundance: NA; j_gene: TRBJ1-5; v_gene: TRBV3-1/TRBV3-2; CDR3nt: TGTGCCAGCAGTCTAGCCAGGGTAGGTCAGCCCCAGCATTTT; CDR3aa: CASSLARVGQPQHF
d_gene: TRBD1; abundance: NA; j_gene: TRBJ2-7; v_gene: TRBV5-4; CDR3nt: TGTGCCAGCAGCTTGGGAAGGGACAGGGTGCCCTACGAGCAGTACTTC; CDR3aa: CASSLGRDRVPYEQYF
d_gene: NA; abundance: NA; j_gene: TRBJ1-2; v_gene: TRBV7-2; CDR3nt: TGTGCCAGCAGCGCCTATAACTATGGCTACACCTTC; CDR3aa: CASSAYNYGYTF
d_gene: NA; abundance: NA; j_gene: TRBJ1-6; v_gene: TRBV19; CDR3nt: TGTGCCAGTAGTATAGTTCCGGGCGCGGGTTCACCCCTCCACTTT; CDR3aa: CASSIVPGAGSPLHF
d_gene: TRBD1; abundance: NA; j_gene: TRBJ1-2; v_gene: TRBV4-3; CDR3nt: TGCGCCAGCAGCCAACTAACCGGAGGGACAGGGAAGAACTATGGCTACACCTTC; CDR3aa: CASSQLTGGTGKNYGYTF
d_gene: TRBD1; abundance: NA; j_gene: TRBJ1-2; v_gene: TRBV19; CDR3nt: TGTGCCAGCAGACCGGGACAGCAAGCTATGTGGTCTGGCTACACCTTC; CDR3aa: CASRPGQQAMWSGYTF
d_gene: NA; abundance: NA; j_gene: TRBJ1-5; v_gene: TRBV2; CDR3nt: TGTGCCAGCAACATCGTCCTGGGGCCCCAGCATTTT; CDR3aa: CASNIVLGPQHF
d_gene: NA; abundance: NA; j_gene: TRBJ2-1; v_gene: TRBV4-3; CDR3nt: TGCGCCAGCAGCCAAGGGAGGGGACAGTTCAATGAGCAGTTCTTC; CDR3aa: CASSQGRGQFNEQFF
d_gene: NA; abundance: NA; j_gene: TRBJ1-4; v_gene: TRBV7-2; CDR3nt: TGTGCCAGCAGCTTAGGGGGACGGAGTAATGAAAAACTGTTTTTT; CDR3aa: CASSLGGRSNEKLFF
d_gene: NA; abundance: once; j_gene: TRBJ2-3; v_gene: TRBV5-4; CDR3nt: TGTGCCAGCAGCTTTAGAATACAATCCACAGATACGCAGTATTTT; CDR3aa: CASSFRIQSTDTQYF
d_gene: TRBD2; abundance: NA; j_gene: TRBJ2-1; v_gene: TRBV9; CDR3nt: TGTGCCAGCAGCGTGGCCAGCGGGGTAATCTACAATGAGCAGTTCTTC; CDR3aa: CASSVASGVIYNEQFF
d_gene: NA; abundance: NA; j_gene: TRBJ1-1; v_gene: TRBV3-1/TRBV3-2; CDR3nt: TGTGCCAGCAGCCAAGAACGAGAGACCACTGAAGCTTTCTTT; CDR3aa: CASSQERETTEAFF
d_gene: NA; abundance: NA; j_gene: TRBJ2-2; v_gene: TRBV18; CDR3nt: TGTGCCAGCTCTCAAACCAGGCGGGGAACGGACACCGGGGAGCTGTTTTTT; CDR3aa: CASSQTRRGTDTGELFF
d_gene: NA; abundance: NA; j_gene: TRBJ2-2; v_gene: TRBV6-6; CDR3nt: TGTGCCAGCAGTTACATAGCGGAGAGAGCCGGGGAGCTGTTTTTT; CDR3aa: CASSYIAERAGELFF
d_gene: NA; abundance: NA; j_gene: TRBJ1-2; v_gene: TRBV5-1; CDR3nt: TGCGCCAGCAGCTTGGACGGTGACTATGGCTACACCTTC; CDR3aa: CASSLDGDYGYTF
d_gene: NA; abundance: NA; j_gene: TRBJ2-2; v_gene: TRBV5-1; CDR3nt: TGCGCCAGCAGCTTCTGGGGCACCGGGGAGCTGTTTTTT; CDR3aa: CASSFWGTGELFF
d_gene: TRBD1; abundance: many; j_gene: TRBJ1-6; v_gene: TRBV9; CDR3nt: TGTGCCAGCAGCGGGGGGGCCGGACAGGGGACCTATAATTCACCCCTCCACTTT; CDR3aa: CASSGGAGQGTYNSPLHF
d_gene: TRBD2; abundance: NA; j_gene: TRBJ2-3; v_gene: TRBV7-9; CDR3nt: TGTGCCAGCAGGGGAGGACTAGCGGGAGGAGATACGCAGTATTTT; CDR3aa: CASRGGLAGGDTQYF